This T cell receptor (beta chain) was sequenced in a study of T-cell reconstitution after alpha-beta-depleted transplantation in children (dated by TCRdb to about 2016). A note on the overall study: Using TCR repertoire profiling, the study followed T-cell immune reconstitution in a quantitative way in children after TCRalphabeta/CD19-depleted allogeneic hematopoietic cell transplantation.

Library preparation was by PCR. Sequencing used an Illumina HiSeq 2500. Molecular barcoding was employed in the preparation of TCR libraries, with unique molecular identifiers being used to normalize TCRbeta repertoire quantification. TCRdb applied fastp at Q25 and MiXCR to the public reads, then kept only in-frame beta chains. Records with the same CDR3 protein are collapsed into one entry carrying the most frequent genes and DNA. For this sample the table gives hundreds of thousands of distinct CDR3 sequences, of which 16% were detected only once. The top ten hold approximately 1% of the sample. The sample holds many counts of this clonotype. The antigen it recognizes is unknown. Base qualities are not recorded, but no much larger clone differs from it by a single base. The CDR3 runs 14 residues from the cysteine to the phenylalanine. Kept here is only the CDR3 DNA, which spans 42 bases and is read in frame from base 1. V lost 6 bases and J lost 2 bases; the stretch between them is 13 bases long.

The sample in question was PBMCs from the stem cell graft donor, obtained from the stem cell graft. The sequence is built from TRBV12-3 or TRBV12-4 and TRBJ2-5, and the D gene may be TRBD2, 6 bases matching. The source of this sequence is a human donor who donated a stem cell graft to a child with acute myeloid leukemia. The CDR3 corresponds to CASSLRGGQETQYF. Read as DNA, the sequence is TGTGCCAGCAGCCTCCGGGGAGGACAAGAGACCCAGTACTTC.